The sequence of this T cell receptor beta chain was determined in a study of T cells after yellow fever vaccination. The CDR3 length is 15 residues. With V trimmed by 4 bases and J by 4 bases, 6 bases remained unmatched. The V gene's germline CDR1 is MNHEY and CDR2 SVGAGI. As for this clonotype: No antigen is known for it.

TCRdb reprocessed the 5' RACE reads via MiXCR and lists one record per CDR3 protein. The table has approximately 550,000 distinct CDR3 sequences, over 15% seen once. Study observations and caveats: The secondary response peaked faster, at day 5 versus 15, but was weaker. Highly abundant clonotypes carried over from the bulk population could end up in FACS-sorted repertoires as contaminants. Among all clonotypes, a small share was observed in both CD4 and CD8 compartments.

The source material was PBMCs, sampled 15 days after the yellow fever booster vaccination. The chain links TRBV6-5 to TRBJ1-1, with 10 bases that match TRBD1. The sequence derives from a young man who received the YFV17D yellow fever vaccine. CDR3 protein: CASSWAGTGVTEAFF. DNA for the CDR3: TGTGCCAGCAGTTGGGCCGGGACAGGGGTCACTGAAGCTTTCTTT.